A single sample gave rise to the 32 T cell receptor beta chains below, sequenced in a study of T cell responses to AZD1222 COVID-19 vaccine. Produced via immunoSEQ multiplex PCR; TCRdb's table is partial and in-frame only. Here the sample spans about 84,000 clones, 80% to 90% being singletons. Source: peripheral blood, taken 28 days after the second AZD1222 dose. These receptors were obtained from an adult who received the AZD1222 COVID-19 vaccine.

V is TRBV28 and J is TRBJ2-2; D remains ambiguous. This CDR3 comprises 10 residues. Germline-derived CDR1 and CDR2 are MDHEN and SYDVKM. V lost 10 bases and J 5 bases, leaving 5 bases between the germline ends. As DNA, the CDR3 is TGTGCCACTTCAACCGGGGAGCTGTTTTTT. This codes for CATSTGELFF.

A single count supports this clone. The chain uses TRBV6-5 and TRBJ2-2; 10 nucleotides line up with TRBD1. CDR3 length equals 15 residues. Germline V CDR1 and CDR2: MNHEY, SVGAGI. V lost 6 bases and J lost 4; bases outside the gene matches: 5. The CDR3 protein is CASRWGQGSTGELFF. Here the CDR3 DNA reads TGTGCCAGCAGGTGGGGACAGGGGAGCACCGGGGAGCTGTTTTTT.

The sample holds one count of this clone. The chain combines TRBV19 with TRBJ2-2; 11 bases line up with TRBD1. With V trimmed by 5 bases and J by 4 bases, 9 bases remained unmatched. CDR3 length equals 17 residues. Germline CDR1 is LNHDA and CDR2 is SQIVND (reference sequence). CDR3 loop: CASSQRTGGATTGELFF. CDR3 in DNA: TGTGCCAGTAGTCAAAGGACAGGGGGCGCTACCACCGGGGAGCTGTTTTTT.

The rearrangement joins TRBV5-1 to TRBJ1-4; D ambiguous. Germline V gene lookup returns CDR1 SGHRS and CDR2 YFSETQ. Trimming stripped 1 base from V and 0 bases from J, with 10 bases between. The CDR3 is 16 residues long. CDR3 amino acids: CASSLRGLATNEKLFF. The CDR3 DNA is TGCGCCAGCAGCTTGCGCGGTTTAGCAACTAATGAAAAACTGTTTTTT.

The chain uses TRBV5-3 and TRBJ2-1; 10 bases map to TRBD1. TRBV5-3 is designated an ORF whose function remains uncertain. The CDR3 is 17 residues long. With V trimmed by 2 bases and J by 5 bases, 10 bases remained unmatched. The CDR3 DNA reads TGTGCCAGAAGCTTTTCGACAGGGGGCCTCGATGACAATGAGCAGTTCTTC. Translating it yields CARSFSTGGLDDNEQFF.

The rearrangement joins TRBV6-5 to TRBJ2-7, with D possibly TRBD2 on 6 matching bases. From germline, CDR1 is MNHEY and CDR2 SVGAGI. V was cut by 6 bases and J by 2 bases, with 17 bases left in between. The CDR3 sequence is 15 residues long. CDR3 protein: CASSSGTPNPYEQYF. The CDR3 DNA reads as TGTGCCAGCAGCTCCGGGACTCCCAATCCCTACGAGCAGTACTTC.

This chain uses TRBV20-1 with TRBJ2-7; no reliable D call. Trimming pared 2 bases from V and 7 bases from J, leaving 3 bases between. The V gene's germline CDR1 is DFQATT and CDR2 SNEGSKA (reference sequence). This CDR3 region has 9 residues. The CDR3 is CSARREQYV. The DNA for the CDR3 is TGCAGTGCTAGAAGGGAGCAGTACGTC.

The chain combines TRBV2 with TRBJ1-1; D is uncertain. The CDR3 runs to 11 residues. The germline gives CDR1 SNHLY, CDR2 FYNNEI. The V end was cut by 6 bases, the J end by 11 bases, with 13 bases between. CDR3: CASRLVASAFF. For the CDR3, the DNA is TGTGCCAGCAGGTTGGTCGCCAGCGCTTTCTTT.

The chain uses TRBV11-3 and TRBJ2-4; D may match TRBD1 or TRBD2 (6 bases each). The CDR3 consists of 15 residues. The germline V gene encodes CDR1 SGHNT and CDR2 YENEEA. Trimming stripped 5 bases from V and 5 bases from J, with 16 bases between. For the CDR3, the DNA is TGTGCCAGCAGCCGAGAGGGGGGTCCGCAAAACATTCAGTACTTC. Protein product: CASSREGGPQNIQYF.

V usage is TRBV27 and J usage is TRBJ2-4; TRBD2 agrees at 8 bases. The V segment lost 7 bases and the J segment 7 bases; nucleotides outside the gene matches: 6. The CDR3 contains 13 residues. Germline-derived CDR1 and CDR2 are MNHEY and SMNVEV (reference sequence). This CDR3 reads CASKSGGGNIQYF. The CDR3 DNA reads TGTGCCAGCAAAAGCGGGGGAGGTAACATTCAGTACTTC.

The chain recombines TRBV30 with TRBJ1-1; 8 nucleotides align to TRBD1. The CDR3 runs to 14 residues. Losses at the gene ends were 4 bases for V and 0 bases for J; bases not matched to a gene: 4. Germline V gene sequence: CDR1 GTSNPN, CDR2 SVGIG (reference sequence). CDR3 amino acids: CAWNLGQVNTEAFF. CDR3 nucleotide sequence: TGTGCCTGGAACTTGGGACAGGTGAACACTGAAGCTTTCTTT.

This chain links TRBV7-6 with TRBJ1-2, with D tentatively TRBD1 (6 bases). This CDR3 spans 15 amino acids. Trimming took 4 bases from V and 3 from J, leaving 15 bases between them. CDR1 SGHVS and CDR2 FNYEAQ come from the germline V gene. The CDR3 DNA follows: TGTGCCAGCAGCTCCCCAGGGGCCGGACACTATGGCTACACCTTC. Translation gives CASSSPGAGHYGYTF. The entire variable domain, with the rest obtained from reference TRBV7-6 and TRBJ1-2, is as follows: GAGVSQSPRYKVTKRGQDVALRCDPISGHVSLYWYRQALGQGPEFLTYFNYEAQQDKSGLPNDRFSAERPEGSISTLTIQRTEQRDSAMYRCASSSPGAGHYGYTFGSGTRLTVV.

CDR3 nucleotides: TGTGCCAGCAGTTTATCGCGGGCGACCCAGTACTTC. Protein product: CASSLSRATQYF. This chain uses TRBV28 with TRBJ2-5; TRBD2 might be the D (5 bases). CDR1 is MDHEN, CDR2 SYDVKM, per germline. V gave up 1 base and J gave up 7 bases, with 7 bases separating them. CDR3 size: 12 residues.

The chain has TRBV6-6 and TRBJ1-4; D is perhaps TRBD1 (5 bases). CDR1 and CDR2 from the germline V gene are MNHNY and SVGAGI (reference sequence). CDR3 size: 13 residues. V lost 9 bases to trimming and J lost 7 bases, with 15 bases between them. Written as DNA, the CDR3 is TGTGCCAGTCTCAGGGAGGTTGGTGAAAAACTGTTTTTT. Translating gives CASLREVGEKLFF.

The CDR3 loop reads CASSPPGLAGVRETQYF. The CDR3 bases are TGTGCCAGCTCACCACCGGGACTAGCGGGGGTGAGGGAGACCCAGTACTTC. The chain carries TRBV18 and TRBJ2-5, with 14 bases that match TRBD2. CDR1 and CDR2 (germline): KGHSH, LQKENI. The CDR3 loop spans 17 amino acids. V lost 0 bases and J lost 5; bases outside the gene matches: 5.

The rearrangement uses TRBV24-1 and TRBJ2-2; D may be TRBD1 or TRBD2 (5 bases each). Germline loops: CDR1 KGHDR, CDR2 SFDVKD. V was pared by 1 base and J by 7 bases, with 12 bases between. The CDR3 has 15 amino acids. Written as DNA, the CDR3 is TGTGCCACCAGTGATTTTGGGGGTACCAGCGGGGAGCTGTTTTTT. The encoded protein is CATSDFGGTSGELFF.

The chain joins TRBV30 to TRBJ2-3; 10 positions match TRBD1. Germline CDR1 is GTSNPN and CDR2 is SVGIG (reference sequence). With V trimmed by 0 bases and J by 3 bases, 3 bases remained unmatched. The CDR3 covers 15 residues. The CDR3 reads CAWSVGDRGTDTQYF. The CDR3, as DNA: TGTGCCTGGAGTGTAGGGGACAGGGGTACAGATACGCAGTATTTT.

Here the CDR3 DNA reads TGTGCCAGCAGCTTAGAAAATCAGCCCCAGCATTTT. This gives the protein CASSLENQPQHF. The chain links TRBV7-9 to TRBJ1-5, with no clear D. This CDR3 has 12 amino acids. CDR1 and CDR2 from the germline V gene are SEHNR and FQNEAQ (reference sequence). V lost 1 base and J lost 4, with 2 bases in between.

This clone has only one observation. This sequence joins TRBV11-3 and TRBJ2-5; 11 bases are a match to TRBD1. Per germline, CDR1 SGHNT and CDR2 YENEEA. The CDR3 is 17 residues long. V shed 3 bases, J shed 2 bases, and the junction held 8 bases outside the gene matches. The CDR3 protein is CASSFLAGTGGQETQYF. CDR3 sequence (DNA): TGTGCCAGCAGCTTCCTTGCCGGGACAGGGGGGCAAGAGACCCAGTACTTC.

This chain links TRBV15 with TRBJ1-5; D remains ambiguous. Germline CDR1 is LNHNV and CDR2 is YYDKDF (reference sequence). Trimming took 0 bases from V and 2 from J, leaving 14 bases between them. The CDR3 is 17 amino acids. CDR3 residues: CATSRDYQAVGNQPQHF. Written as DNA, the CDR3 is TGTGCCACCAGCAGAGATTATCAGGCAGTCGGCAATCAGCCCCAGCATTTT.

Written as DNA, the CDR3 is TGTGCCAGCTGGGGGGAGGTCTTAGGGTCACCCCTCCACTTT. It specifies CASWGEVLGSPLHF. The chain joins TRBV6-6 to TRBJ1-6; D is possibly TRBD1 (5 bases). Germline assignment: CDR1 MNHNY and CDR2 SVGAGI (reference sequence). V lost 8 bases and J 10 bases, leaving 18 bases between the germline ends. The CDR3 has 14 amino acids.

The chain is built from TRBV6-6 and TRBJ2-7; D is undetermined. V was pared by 5 bases and J by 9 bases, with 14 bases between. This CDR3 contains 12 residues. Germline-derived CDR1 and CDR2 are MNHNY and SVGAGI (reference sequence). CDR3 nucleotides: TGTGCCAGCAGTACCGGACCTGACGCGCAGTACGTC. Its translation is CASSTGPDAQYV.

The gene calls are TRBV5-8 and TRBJ1-3; no definite D call. CDR1 and CDR2 from the germline V gene are SGHTS and YDEGEE. V was clipped by 4 bases and J by 3 bases, with 17 bases between them. This CDR3 comprises 16 residues. In DNA form, the CDR3 reads TGTGCCAGCAGCCCCGGAGAGGGATCCTATGGAAACACCATATATTTT. Its translation: CASSPGEGSYGNTIYF.

This chain connects TRBV4-3 to TRBJ2-1; D unresolved. The CDR3 spans 16 residues. Trimming took 7 bases from V and 4 from J, leaving 20 bases between them. Germline CDR1 is LGHNA and CDR2 is YSLEER. The CDR3 DNA sequence: TGCGCCAGCAAAGCCGAAGTTGGGATTCGGTACAATGAGCAGTTCTTC. It yields the protein CASKAEVGIRYNEQFF.

The CDR3 region has the DNA TGTGCCAGTAGTATGGGGGGAGATAGCAATCAGCCCCAGCATTTT. It yields the protein CASSMGGDSNQPQHF. The chain uses TRBV19 and TRBJ1-5, with D possibly TRBD1 on 5 matching bases. The CDR3 sequence is 15 residues long. Per the germline V gene, CDR1 is LNHDA and CDR2 is SQIVND (reference sequence). The ends were cut back, 3 bases at V and 0 bases at J, with 9 bases in the middle. The whole variable domain, remainder taken from reference TRBV19 and TRBJ1-5, is DGGITQSPKYLFRKEGQNVTLSCEQNLNHDAMYWYRQDPGQGLRLIYYSQIVNDFQKGDIAEGYSVSREKKESFPLTVTSAQKNPTAFYLCASSMGGDSNQPQHFGDGTRLSIL.

The genes are TRBV6-5 and TRBJ2-7; D gene unclear. Germline CDR1 is MNHEY and CDR2 is SVGAGI. The length of the CDR3 is 12 residues. Trimming took off 7 bases at V and 3 bases at J, with 10 bases between the two ends. This CDR3 reads CASKHGDYEQYF. CDR3 in DNA: TGTGCCAGCAAACATGGGGACTACGAGCAGTACTTC.

J is TRBJ1-6 and V is TRBV19, with D possibly being TRBD1 (5 bases). The germline gives CDR1 LNHDA, CDR2 SQIVND (reference sequence). The V end was cut by 3 bases, the J end by 6 bases, with 15 bases between. The CDR3 length is 16 residues. CDR3 coding DNA: TGTGCCAGTAGTATTGAAGGGGTAGTCGGTAATTCACCCCTCCACTTT. This sequence encodes CASSIEGVVGNSPLHF.

The chain has TRBV4-3 and TRBJ2-7, with D unresolved. CDR1 and CDR2 (germline): LGHNA, YSLEER. The CDR3 totals 15 residues. V lost 0 bases, J lost 1 base, and 10 bases lay in between. This CDR3 reads CASSQDPTNSYEQYF. In DNA, the CDR3 is TGCGCCAGCAGCCAAGACCCTACCAATTCCTACGAGCAGTACTTC.

V and J are TRBV5-8 and TRBJ1-2; 9 bases align to TRBD1. The trim removed 5 bases at V and 5 bases at J, leaving 7 bases unmatched. The germline gives CDR1 SGHTS, CDR2 YDEGEE. The CDR3 length is 14 residues. CDR3 in amino acids: CASSFRQGEYGYTF. CDR3 DNA sequence: TGTGCCAGCAGTTTTAGACAGGGGGAGTATGGCTACACCTTC.

The chain employs TRBV11-2 and TRBJ1-3; no clear D gene. Between the trimmed V and J ends, which lost 5 bases and 3 bases, there was a span of 5 bases. Germline CDR1 SGHAT, CDR2 FQNNGV. The CDR3 consists of 12 residues. The CDR3 sequence: CASSNVGNTIYF. The CDR3 DNA is TGTGCCAGCAGCAACGTTGGAAACACCATATATTTT.

This chain links TRBV7-9 with TRBJ1-4, with 8 bases aligning to TRBD1. This CDR3 has 14 amino acids. V trimming: 1 base; J trimming: 5 bases; junction bases outside the gene matches: 0. CDR1 and CDR2 (germline): SEHNR, FQNEAQ (reference sequence). CDR3 DNA: TGTGCCAGCAGCTTAGGGACAGGGAATGAAAAACTGTTTTTT. Its translation: CASSLGTGNEKLFF. Full variable domain (missing parts from reference TRBV7-9 and TRBJ1-4): DTGVSQNPRHKITKRGQNVTFRCDPISEHNRLYWYRQTLGQGPEFLTYFQNEAQLEKSRLLSDRFSAERPKGSFSTLEIQRTEQGDSAMYLCASSLGTGNEKLFFGSGTQLSVL.

V usage is TRBV5-1 and J usage is TRBJ1-6; 7 bases are a match to TRBD1. Germline CDR1 SGHRS, CDR2 YFSETQ. The length of the CDR3 is 14 residues. Trimming removed 3 bases from V and 10 bases from J; junction bases left unmatched: 7. In DNA form, the CDR3 reads TGCGCCAGCAGCTCGGCCCTACAGGGGTCACCCCTCCACTTT. Translated, it gives CASSSALQGSPLHF.